The T cell receptor beta chain described here comes from a study of tumor-infiltrating lymphocytes in primary liver carcinoma. About the study: Productive TCRbeta read counts per sample ran from roughly 3.5 to 6.8 million and were similar across tissue types.

A primer in the constant region served to generate TCR beta cDNA from 500 ng of total RNA. Libraries covering TCR beta were generated through three nested multiplex PCR rounds (using a slightly modified ARM-PCR). Researchers ran the first two PCR rounds for roughly 11 cycles each with TRBV1-TRBV30 forward primers and a C-beta reverse primer. TCRdb processed the multiplex PCR reads anew with MiXCR; each CDR3 protein has one entry. The sample shows about 48,000 distinct CDR3 sequences, 70% to 85% of them seen only once. From approximately 20-30 mg of unsorted bulk tissue, DNA and RNA were co-extracted together. Study-level findings and limits: All five tumor regions shared only about 7-24% of top clones.

Germline V gives CDR1 MGHRA, CDR2 YSYEKL. The length of the CDR3 is 15 residues. A word on this clonotype: Its cognate antigen is unknown. Mismatch with germline at one junction end may stem from a read error.

The chain uses TRBV4-1 and TRBJ2-5; D not resolved. The receptor's source is a man between 35 and 55 years old with primary liver carcinoma and hepatitis B virus infection. Sequenced input: liver tumor tissue from sampling region 3. The sample's subset: tumor region T3, left-lateral pole. In nucleotides, the CDR3 is TGCGCCAGCGGCCAAGAATTAGGCAATGGGGAGACCCAGTACTTC. Encoded protein: CASGQELGNGETQYF.